Below are 8 T cell receptor beta chains sequenced from a single sample in a study of OX40 agonist ivuxolimab in advanced cancers. Receptor libraries were prepared by the immunoSEQ multiplex PCR assay. TCRdb re-hosts the immuneACCESS table, in-frame sequences only. Its copies lack some clones; in the studies checked, an unresolved V gene accounts for under half of them, and the cause for the rest is not known. This sample comprises some 78,000 clones, about 91% of them detected only once. Around 2.8% of the sample is in the top ten clones. The sample here was CD4+ or CD8+ T cells sorted from blood, taken in a trial of the OX40 agonist ivuxolimab. Receptors originate from an adult with an advanced solid tumor such as melanoma, head and neck, liver or kidney cancer.

This chain joins TRBV6-1 and TRBJ2-7; no clear D. Germline CDR1 reads MNHNS; CDR2 reads SASEGT. Trimming removed 4 bases from V and 3 bases from J, with 16 bases in between. This CDR3 region has 15 residues. The CDR3, as DNA: TGTGCCAGCAGTGGAGCCTCGGAACTCTACTACGAGCAGTACTTC. This translates into CASSGASELYYEQYF.

The chain uses TRBV11-2 and TRBJ2-1; no firm D call. V shed 1 base and J shed 10 bases, with 14 bases lying between them. The CDR3 contains 14 residues. Germline assignment: CDR1 SGHAT and CDR2 FQNNGV. CDR3 DNA sequence: TGTGCCAGCAGCTTAGGGCTACCACGAGAGGAGCAGTTCTTC. Translation gives CASSLGLPREEQFF.

The V call is TRBV5-1, the J call TRBJ2-7; D gene ambiguous. Trimming removed 0 bases at V and 3 bases at J, with 10 bases between. The CDR3 length is 14 residues. Germline lookup yields CDR1 SGHRS and CDR2 YFSETQ. In DNA form, the CDR3 reads TGCGCCAGCAGCTTGGACAGCCAGCACTACGAGCAGTACTTC. This translates into CASSLDSQHYEQYF.

V usage is TRBV15 and J usage is TRBJ2-3, with TRBD2 matching 10 bases. CDR1 is LNHNV and CDR2 is YYDKDF in the germline V gene (reference sequence). V gave up 0 bases and J gave up 5 bases; unmatched junction bases: 11. The CDR3 has 18 amino acids. In DNA form, the CDR3 reads TGTGCCACCAGCAGAGATCCCTCTAGCGGGGGCACCGTAGATACGCAGTATTTT. This sequence encodes CATSRDPSSGGTVDTQYF.

The chain combines TRBV5-1 with TRBJ2-1; D gene ambiguous. The CDR3 runs to 13 residues. V was cut by 4 bases and J by 9 bases, with 14 bases left in between. From germline, CDR1 is SGHRS and CDR2 YFSETQ. Written as DNA, the CDR3 is TGCGCCAGCAGCCAGAATCAGGAGCGTGAGCAGTTCTTC. This codes for CASSQNQEREQFF.

The J gene is TRBJ1-2, the V gene TRBV1. TRBV1 is described as a pseudogene. This CDR3 contains 13 residues. The CDR3 reads CTTPGYGDYGYTF. CDR3 nucleotide sequence: TGCACCACCCCGGGGTACGGGGACTATGGCTACACCTTC.

The chain recombines TRBV20-1 with TRBJ1-4, with D unclear. The CDR3 extends over 10 amino acids. Germline V gene sequence: CDR1 DFQATT, CDR2 SNEGSKA (reference sequence). Trimming took 8 bases from V and 4 from J, leaving 5 bases between them. The chain's CDR3 is CSTRNEKLFF. The CDR3 nucleotides read TGCAGTACCCGTAATGAAAAACTGTTTTTT.

The chain has TRBV7-9 and TRBJ2-5; perhaps TRBD1 as D (5 bases). Germline assignment: CDR1 SEHNR and CDR2 FQNEAQ (reference sequence). The germline V and J ends were trimmed by 6 bases and 1 base, with 9 bases remaining between them. The CDR3 loop spans 13 amino acids. The CDR3 here is CASSKRGQETQYF. Here the CDR3 DNA reads TGTGCCAGCAGTAAAAGGGGCCAAGAGACCCAGTACTTC.